The T cell receptor beta chain under discussion was sequenced for a study of CD8+CD57+ T cells in acquired aplastic anemia (dated by TCRdb to the late 2010s). Regarding the study in general: On average, sorted CD4+ and CD8+ cells yielded roughly 3.4 ug of extracted DNA, with a range of roughly 0.18 to 30 ug. CD8+CD57+ expansion was defined as frequency above the mean frequency observed in healthy subjects.

Patients chosen for sequencing had shown expansion of CD8+CD57+ cells by flow cytometry. All patients had severe acquired aplastic anemia diagnosed by International Study of Aplastic Anemia and Agranulocytosis and Camitta criteria. Patients had received no therapy at the time of blood sampling. In the study, sorted CD4+ and CD8+ blood T cells from patients with severe aplastic anemia and from healthy subjects underwent deep sequencing of TCR repertoires. Patients were enrolled under clinicaltrials.gov protocols 00001620, 01623167, 00001397, 00071045, 00081523 and 00961064 in the USA. Ficoll-Paque density gradient centrifugation was used to isolate peripheral blood mononuclear cells. Before DNA extraction, CD4+ and CD8+ T cells were sorted with FACS or magnetic beads. The cysteine opens and the phenylalanine closes a CDR3 of 14 amino acids. The DNA shown is the 42-base CDR3, in frame from base 1. CDR1 and CDR2 (KGHDR, SFDVKD) derive from the germline V gene. Relative to germline, V is 3 bases shorter and J is 2 bases shorter, with 10 bases between their ends.

Profiling of TCR beta VDJ combinations and CDR3 sequences used genomic DNA as the template. An Illumina HiSeq 2000 was used for TCR repertoire sequencing. Per the source publication's procedure: TRBV/TRBJ rearrangement plots, CDR3 size and DJ length profiles, and Simpson's diversity index were used to assess repertoires. The immunodominant clone was defined as the most abundant DNA sequence in deep sequencing data. CDR3 amino acid sequences were screened for sharing across subjects and were compared with published repertoires and the VDJdb database. TCRdb reanalyzed the raw reads on its own, using fastp at Q25 for trimming and MiXCR for clone calling, and kept in-frame beta chains. When rows share a CDR3 protein, they turn into one entry using the most common DNA and genes. These V and J calls rely on TCRdb rather than the paper's analysis. This sample has around 170,000 distinct CDR3 sequences in its table, and less than 60% of those were observed once. Around 9.7% of the sample rests with the top ten.

A word on this clonotype: Which antigen it targets is not known. No much larger clone exists at a distance of one base, and base qualities are not known.

What the work shows at the level of the full study, not this receptor alone: Around 30 CD8+ CDR3 sequences were found to be shared between patients and controls, but these sequences appeared to be highly expressed in patients and within the immunodominant clones of the patients. No significant difference in CD8+ Simpson's diversity was found between patients and healthy controls (P=0.060).

The specimen sequenced was sorted CD4+, CD8+, or CD8+CD57+ T cells (not recorded which) from PBMCs. The rearrangement joined TRBV24-1 to TRBJ2-7; 5 matching bases give a weak D call of TRBD1. The TCR was taken from a human donor with aplastic anemia. The DNA reads TGTGCCACCAGTGATCCGACAGCCGCCTACGAGCAGTACTTC. This encodes CATSDPTAAYEQYF.